The next 8 T cell receptor beta chains were all read from a single sample in a study of siplizumab effects on memory and regulatory T cells. Profiling relied on immunoSEQ multiplex PCR, and the TCRdb table lists in-frame clones only, not all of them. The sample yields just under 85,000 clones, about nine tenths seen once. Sequenced: Tregs sorted from blood. These receptors were obtained from a human donor in good health.

V usage is TRBV6-4 and J usage is TRBJ1-3; TRBD1 aligns across 8 bases. Germline lookup yields CDR1 MRHNA and CDR2 SNTAGT. This CDR3 has 15 residues. The trim removed 3 bases at V and 2 bases at J, leaving 3 bases unmatched. In DNA, the CDR3 is TGTGCCAGCAGTGAAGGGACAGGCCCTGGAAACACCATATATTTT. This translates into CASSEGTGPGNTIYF.

This rearrangement joins TRBV12-2 to TRBJ2-3; the D call TRBD2 from the table was never checked on the DNA. TRBV12-2 is labeled a pseudogene. This CDR3 contains 18 residues. CDR3 coding DNA: TGTGCAAGTCGCTTAGGGGAACCTACCGGGAACTACACAGATACGCAGTATTTT. This codes for CASRLGEPTGNYTDTQYF.

The chain uses TRBV30 and TRBJ1-6, with a weak D call TRBD1 (5 bases). V was pared by 3 bases and J by 7 bases, with 13 bases between. The CDR3 length is 14 residues. CDR1 GTSNPN and CDR2 SVGIG come from the germline V gene (reference sequence). CDR3 coding DNA: TGTGCCTGGAGCCACAGACGGGGCAATTCACCCCTCCACTTT. Amino acids: CAWSHRRGNSPLHF.

The rearrangement links TRBV7-2 to TRBJ1-1; D is unresolved. The CDR3 has 14 residues. V lost 1 base and J lost 0, with 6 bases in between. Germline-derived CDR1 and CDR2 are SGHTA and FQGNSA. The CDR3 sequence: CASSLGGLNTEAFF. CDR3 DNA: TGTGCCAGCAGCTTAGGAGGACTGAACACTGAAGCTTTCTTT.

The CDR3 is CASRRQGMNNEQFF. The CDR3 DNA is TGTGCCAGCAGGAGGCAGGGCATGAACAATGAGCAGTTCTTC. The V gene is TRBV6-6, the J gene TRBJ2-1; D is possibly TRBD1 (5 bases). In germline, CDR1 is MNHNY, CDR2 SVGAGI (reference sequence). Trimming removed 6 bases at V and 5 bases at J, with 14 bases between. This CDR3 has 14 residues.

The gene calls are TRBV9 and TRBJ2-2; D is uncertain. Trimming left V 0 bases short and J 2 bases short, with 5 bases between. Germline CDR1 reads SGDLS; CDR2 reads YYNGEE. The CDR3 runs to 14 residues. The CDR3 DNA reads as TGTGCCAGCAGCGTAGGAGGTAACACCGGGGAGCTGTTTTTT. Its protein is CASSVGGNTGELFF. Looking up the rest from reference TRBV9 and TRBJ2-2 gives the full variable domain: DSGVTQTPKHLITATGQRVTLRCSPRSGDLSVYWYQQSLDQGLQFLIQYYNGEERAKGNILERFSAQQFPDLHSELNLSSLELGDSALYFCASSVGGNTGELFFGEGSRLTVL.

This clone was picked up one time. The rearrangement joins TRBV5-1 to TRBJ2-2; D might be TRBD1 (5 bases). The CDR3 is 14 amino acids. Germline V CDR1 and CDR2: SGHRS, YFSETQ. Trimming stripped 0 bases from V and 3 bases from J, with 6 bases between. The DNA for the CDR3 is TGCGCCAGCAGCTTGGGACAGTACACCGGGGAGCTGTTTTTT. This codes for CASSLGQYTGELFF. Based on the CDR3 plus reference TRBV5-1 and TRBJ2-2, the full variable domain is KAGVTQTPRYLIKTRGQQVTLSCSPISGHRSVSWYQQTPGQGLQFLFEYFSETQRNKGNFPGRFSGRQFSNSRSEMNVSTLELGDSALYLCASSLGQYTGELFFGEGSRLTVL.

The gene calls are TRBV6-1 and TRBJ2-3; 8 bases are shared with TRBD2. The trim removed 2 bases at V and 3 bases at J, leaving 19 bases unmatched. The CDR3 consists of 20 residues. Germline values: CDR1 MNHNS, CDR2 SASEGT. CDR3 protein: CASSETSLLLAAPRTDTQYF. The DNA for the CDR3 is TGTGCCAGCAGTGAAACTTCTCTTTTACTAGCGGCCCCCAGGACAGATACGCAGTATTTT.